This TCR beta chain originates from a study of vaccination and CD4 T cells after COVID-19. CD4+ T cells that had been cultured provided DNA sequenced with the Oncomine TCR Beta short-read assay. TCRdb recomputed calls from the PCR reads with MiXCR, one row per CDR3 protein. The table records approximately 17,000 distinct CDR3 sequences, more than 45% of them present only once. Noted time point: late sampling 161 to 241 days after vaccination in a few convalescent patients. Treatment in this sample: roughly ten-day PBMC culture with coronavirus spike peptide pools or control peptides (ViraFEST assay). With V trimmed by 4 bases and J by 1 base, 4 bases remained unmatched. Germline assignment: CDR1 GTSNPN and CDR2 SVGIG (reference sequence). The CDR3 runs 13 residues. Points on this clonotype: Antigen unknown.

The source of this sequence is a human donor who had recovered from COVID-19. The chain couples TRBV30 to TRBJ2-7; 7 bases map to TRBD1. The sample was CD4+ T cells from blood, cultured in vitro, taken about 7 months after SARS-CoV-2 vaccination. CDR3 nucleotides: TGTGCCTGGATGGTACAGGGGTCCTACGAGCAGTACTTC. It yields the protein CAWMVQGSYEQYF.